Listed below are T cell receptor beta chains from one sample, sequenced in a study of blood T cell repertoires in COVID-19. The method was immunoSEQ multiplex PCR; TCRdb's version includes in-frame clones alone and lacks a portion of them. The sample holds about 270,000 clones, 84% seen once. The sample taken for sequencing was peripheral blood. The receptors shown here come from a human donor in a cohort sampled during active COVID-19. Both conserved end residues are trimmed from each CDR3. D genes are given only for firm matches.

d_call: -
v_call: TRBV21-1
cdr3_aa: ASSKEDRVRTDTQY

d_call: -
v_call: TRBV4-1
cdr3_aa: ASSQEGSRGRSEKLF

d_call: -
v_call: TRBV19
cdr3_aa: ASSRDGSTGELF

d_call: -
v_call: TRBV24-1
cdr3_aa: ATSRPGEHTQY

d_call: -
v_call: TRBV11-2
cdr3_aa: ASSLGDYGYT

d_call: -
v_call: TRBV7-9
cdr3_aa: ASSPIIPDSPENGYT

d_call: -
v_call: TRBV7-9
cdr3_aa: ASSLVQGSKTEAF

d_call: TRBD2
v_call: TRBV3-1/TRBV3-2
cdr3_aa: ASSQLSGGAKNTQY

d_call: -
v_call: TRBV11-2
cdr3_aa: ASSFGGSNQPQH

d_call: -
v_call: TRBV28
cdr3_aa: ASSLGSYTEAF

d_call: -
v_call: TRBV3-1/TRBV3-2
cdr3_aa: ASSQGSGNQPQH

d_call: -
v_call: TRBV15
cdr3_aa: ATSRDSGTYEQY

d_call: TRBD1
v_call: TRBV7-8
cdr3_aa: ASSRGDRFNQPQH

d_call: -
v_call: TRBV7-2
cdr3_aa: ASSLEPQGLSTEAF

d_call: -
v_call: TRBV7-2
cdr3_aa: ASSLAPGGSPLH

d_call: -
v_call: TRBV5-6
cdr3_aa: ASTVDLRRFSDTQY

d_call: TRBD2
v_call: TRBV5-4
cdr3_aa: ASSRLAGGQETQY

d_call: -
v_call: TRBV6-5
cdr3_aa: ASRGTHGLEAF

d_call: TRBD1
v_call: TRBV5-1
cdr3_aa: ASSSAPGTGVQYT

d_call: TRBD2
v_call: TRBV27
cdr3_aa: ASKTSGGSYEQY

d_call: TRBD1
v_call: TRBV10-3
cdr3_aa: AITDREFNEQY

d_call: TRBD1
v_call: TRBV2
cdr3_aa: ASSEQGAGYGYT

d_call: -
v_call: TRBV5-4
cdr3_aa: ASSPPGPGRNEQF

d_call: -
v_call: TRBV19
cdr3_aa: ASKTGFNQPQH

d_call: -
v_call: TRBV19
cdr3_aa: ASSIDGYKSYIGEQY

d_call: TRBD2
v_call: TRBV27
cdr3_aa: ASSSLLTSGRAAEQF

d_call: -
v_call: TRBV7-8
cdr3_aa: ASSPSLGADTQY

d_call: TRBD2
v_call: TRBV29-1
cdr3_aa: SVVLGGSPYNEQF

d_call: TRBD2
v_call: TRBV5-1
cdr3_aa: ASSSQTSSGGGELF

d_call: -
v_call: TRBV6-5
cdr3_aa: ASSLYSPLH

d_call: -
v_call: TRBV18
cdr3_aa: ASSPFRGPHGYT

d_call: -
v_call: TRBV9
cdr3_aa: ASSVAANTGELF

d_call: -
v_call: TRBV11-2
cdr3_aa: ASRGGDRFGETQY

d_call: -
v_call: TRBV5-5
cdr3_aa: ASSLRLTPTTDTQY

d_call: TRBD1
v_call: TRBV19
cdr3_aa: ASTYETGLNQPQH

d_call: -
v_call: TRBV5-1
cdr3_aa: ASSLERGLNTEAF

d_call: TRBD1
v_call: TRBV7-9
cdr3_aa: ASSLGTGSYEQY

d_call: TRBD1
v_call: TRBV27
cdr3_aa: ASSSDRGRVPEAF

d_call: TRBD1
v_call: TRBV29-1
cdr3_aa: SVRQGANTEAF

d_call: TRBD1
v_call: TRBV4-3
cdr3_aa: ASSPSDRDNSPLH

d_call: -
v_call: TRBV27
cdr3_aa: ASSLDRGSGEAF

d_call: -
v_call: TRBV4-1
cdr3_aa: ASSQDGGLGTQY

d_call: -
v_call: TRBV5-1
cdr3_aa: ASSGEIRANVLT

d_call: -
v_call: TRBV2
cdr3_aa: ASSAENSGNTIY

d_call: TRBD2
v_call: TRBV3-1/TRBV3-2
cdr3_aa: ASSHRTSGRADEQF

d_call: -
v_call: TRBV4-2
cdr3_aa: ASSQDLKSGYT

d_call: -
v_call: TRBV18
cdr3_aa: ASSPSVLETQY

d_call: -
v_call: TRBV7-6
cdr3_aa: ASLTTGEQF

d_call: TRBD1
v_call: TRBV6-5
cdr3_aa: ASSYFGRGLEKLF

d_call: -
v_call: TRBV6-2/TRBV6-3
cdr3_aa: ASSLQLEPPYEQY

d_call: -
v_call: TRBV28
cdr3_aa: ASSKGTTSIYGYT